This T cell receptor beta chain originates from a study of persistence of HIV-infected CD4 T cells (dated by TCRdb to about 2020). In the study overall: The median time the participants had spent on suppressive ART was more than 7 years. CMV- and HIV-1 Gag-responding CD4+ T cells were isolated from ART-treated individuals so that antigen-driven clonal expansion of HIV-1-infected cells could be examined. The TCR cluster analysis across participants included 8 participants for CMV and six or seven participants for Gag. TCRbeta sequencing assessed the clonality of all cells in each sorted population, while proviral sequencing assessed the clonality of infected cells. Peripheral blood samples of up to roughly 200 mL were taken at multiple time points, with the exception of a couple of participants who underwent leukapheresis at a single time point. Anti-CD3/anti-CD28 stimulation activated a higher proportion of cells, with a lower memory fraction, than antigen stimulation. The study at large found these results: The study involved few individuals and tested only a limited range of antigens. TCRbeta richness in CMV- and Gag-responding cells was significantly lower than in anti-CD3/anti-CD28-responding cells; CMV-responding cells had higher oligoclonality than CD3/CD28-stimulated and Gag-responding cells. Restriction of bulk TCR analyses to the rare CMV-responding cells that actually carried HIV-1 proviruses was not possible. TCR oligoclonality correlated with proviral oligoclonality within the same sorted populations. Degenerate expanded CDR3beta sequences were enriched in antigen-responding cells, suggesting convergent selection of CD4+ responses to CMV and Gag.

What the treatment or condition label conveys for this sample: suppressive antiretroviral therapy. As a nonspecific positive control representing the CD4+ T cell repertoire, cells were stimulated with anti-CD3/anti-CD28 magnetic beads. Responding CD4+ T cells were sorted on the basis of upregulation of both CD40 ligand and CD69. Participants were HIV-1-infected adults who started suppressive ART during chronic infection. Participants had undetectable plasma HIV-1 RNA below 50 copies/mL for at least 4 years. To be included, a participant needed positive CMV serology and a CD4+ T cell count above 400 cells/uL. Before stimulation, PBMCs were isolated using density centrifugation and depleted of CD8+ T cells. For roughly 19 hours, CD8-depleted PBMCs were stimulated with anti-CD28/CD49d costimulation, a CD40-blocking antibody, and enfuvirtide, which was added to prevent new infections. Cells were sorted on a Beckman Coulter MoFlo Legacy or XDP sorter, with propidium iodide excluding dead cells. For samples with more than one million cells, genomic DNA was extracted with the QIAamp DNA Mini Kit, and for all other samples the Quick-DNA Microprep Kit was used.

The immunoSEQ hsTCRB assay version 4 in survey mode was used to sequence TCRbeta repertoires from genomic DNA. For TCRbeta sequencing, genomic DNA was diluted to roughly 10 ng/uL, and up to 1 ug was used per sample. For the original study's pipeline: ImmunoSeq Analyzer 3.0 was used for analysis of TCRbeta data, and diversity was computed on productive nucleotide rearrangements. The improved Chao index was used to estimate lower-bound TCR diversity, and the Gini coefficient was used to estimate clonality using the Immunarch R package. Different nucleotide rearrangements encoding the same CDR3beta amino acid sequence were counted as distinct clonotypes. Differential abundance analysis identified TCRbeta sequences significantly enriched in antigen-responding cells relative to anti-CD3/anti-CD28-activated cells. GLIPH2 clustered TCRs by predicted peptide-MHC specificity, both within individual participants and across merged participant data sets. Held by TCRdb, this immuneACCESS table contains in-frame sequences only and omits some clones. Under half of the omission traces to an unresolved V gene where checked; the cause of the rest is unknown. V and J calls and clone size are as listed in that table; D and trimming were resolved from the DNA. The sample table lists 35,000 to 40,000 clones, roughly 86% of them with a count of one. The leading ten clones occupy approximately 1.3% of the sample.

The cysteine opens and the phenylalanine closes a CDR3 of 12 amino acids. The sequence is cut down to CDR3 DNA, 36 bases in frame from base 1. V and J lose 5 bases and 8 bases, and a span of 12 bases separates them. From the germline V gene (reference sequence), CDR1 is LNHDA and CDR2 is SQIVND. Concerning this clone itself: Its antigen specificity is not known. No base qualities exist here, and no much larger clone lies one base off it.

The TCR sequence derives from an adult man with HIV who was CMV-seropositive. The rearrangement joined TRBV19 to TRBJ1-2; the D gene identity is not certain. The specimen was CD4+ T cells sorted from PBMCs after approximately 19-hour stimulation, collected from a patient who received antiretroviral therapy. The sample's cell subset or site label is to be understood as: CD40L+CD69+ CD4 T cells responding to anti-CD3/anti-CD28 beads, representing the overall repertoire. The DNA is as follows: TGTGCCAGTAGTCTGCTTCCTGGAGGCTACACCTTC. This yields the protein CASSLLPGGYTF.